This T cell receptor (beta chain) originates from a study of blood T cell repertoires in COVID-19. V was trimmed by 2 bases and J by 3 bases, leaving 19 bases between them. CDR1 and CDR2 (germline): MDHEN, SYDVKM. The CDR3 runs to 17 residues. Original analysis: Amplification of reference gene primers provided the estimated nucleated cell counts. The table came from immunoSEQ multiplex PCR; TCRdb's copy has only in-frame clones and leaves some out. Clone size and the V and J calls come from that table; the DNA yielded D and trimming. Among some 190,000 clones listed, around 84% were seen once. The sequence was collected from a human donor in a cohort sampled during active COVID-19. Sequenced input: peripheral blood. The chain uses TRBV28 and TRBJ1-2, with D tentatively TRBD1 (6 bases). CDR3 DNA sequence: TGTGCCAGCAGTTTACAACAGGGCCTTCTCCCTTACTATGGCTACACCTTC. Translation: CASSLQQGLLPYYGYTF.